One T cell receptor beta chain is described in this entry. Its antigen is unidentified. The sample is drawn from a study of beta chain features in type 1 diabetes. Background on the study: Cells sorted and examined across all samples totaled approximately 100,000,000.

Sequenced material consisted of expressed TCRB transcripts (all of the isolated RNA was reverse transcribed). Data came from immunoSEQ multiplex PCR; TCRdb stores just in-frame clones and leaves some out. This sample has under 300,000 clones; roughly 10% occur once, and the top ten carry approximately 0.015%. Whole-study findings and limits: All four CD4+ subsets from Type 1 diabetes patients carried moderately but significantly shorter TCRB CDR3s. A potential PCR bias toward shorter templates would be equal in patient and control samples. Type 1 diabetes patients had VDJ junctions that carried fewer insertions and more deletions.

Germline values: CDR1 SEHNR, CDR2 FQNEAQ (reference sequence). This CDR3 is 12 amino acids long. With 5 bases removed from V and 5 bases from J, the gap between germline ends came to 8 bases. Isolation of CD4+ naive, central memory, regulatory and stem cell-like memory cells was achieved by sorting via CD45RO/CCR7/CD25/CD127/CD95/CD27. This chain connects TRBV7-9 to TRBJ2-3; no firm D call. The origin of this receptor is a man aged 30-40 years with type 1 diabetes. Sample: naive CD4+ T cells from blood. CDR3 loop: CASSQSVDTQYF. The CDR3 nucleotides read TGTGCCAGCAGCCAGTCTGTAGATACGCAGTATTTT.